This T cell receptor (beta chain) was obtained from a study of T cell changes during pregnancy in multiple sclerosis. Clones were read by immunoSEQ multiplex PCR, and TCRdb kept only the in-frame ones, dropping some. The repertoire has 75,000 to 95,000 clones, 75% to 95% of them found once; the top ten carry 1.5% to 2%. CDR3 length equals 15 residues. The V gene's germline CDR1 is MNHEY and CDR2 SMNVEV (reference sequence). V was clipped by 1 base and J by 0 bases, with 8 bases between them. The chain is built from TRBV27 and TRBJ2-3; D remains unclear. The TCR comes from a female donor in good health, enrolled as a control in a pregnancy study. The material was peripheral blood, obtained in the first trimester of pregnancy. Written as DNA, the CDR3 is TGTGCCAGCAGTTTATTCGGGTTTAGCACAGATACGCAGTATTTT. Protein sequence: CASSLFGFSTDTQYF.